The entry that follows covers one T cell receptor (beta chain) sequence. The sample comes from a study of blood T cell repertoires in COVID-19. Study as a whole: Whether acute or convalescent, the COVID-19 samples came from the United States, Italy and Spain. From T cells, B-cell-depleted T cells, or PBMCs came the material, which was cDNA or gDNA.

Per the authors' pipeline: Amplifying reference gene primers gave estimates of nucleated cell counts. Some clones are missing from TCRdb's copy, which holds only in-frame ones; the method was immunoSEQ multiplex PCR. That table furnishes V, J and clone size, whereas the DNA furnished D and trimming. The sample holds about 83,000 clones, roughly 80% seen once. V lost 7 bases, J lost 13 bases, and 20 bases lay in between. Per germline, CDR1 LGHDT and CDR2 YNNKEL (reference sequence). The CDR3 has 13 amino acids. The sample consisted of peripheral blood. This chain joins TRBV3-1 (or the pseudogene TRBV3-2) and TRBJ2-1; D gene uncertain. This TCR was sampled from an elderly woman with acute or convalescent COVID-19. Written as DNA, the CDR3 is TGTGCCAGCACCCACGAGATTGGTTCCCACCAGTTCTTC. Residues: CASTHEIGSHQFF.